A single T cell receptor beta chain is shown here with its context. The data belong to a study of technical replicates of blood from four donors. There are 15 residues in the CDR3. The germline gives CDR1 SGHRS, CDR2 YFSETQ. V lost 4 bases, J lost 6 bases, and 11 bases stayed unmatched. Using immunoSEQ multiplex PCR, the repertoire was profiled, and TCRdb retains in-frame clones only, with some absent. The table lists tens of thousands of clones, 95% to 98% of them singletons. The source is a human donor in good health. What was sequenced was T cells isolated from PBMCs. The chain couples TRBV5-1 to TRBJ2-7, with TRBD1 matching 9 bases. The CDR3 spells CASSRGQGRSGEQYF. Here the CDR3 DNA reads TGCGCCAGCAGCCGGGGACAGGGAAGGTCTGGCGAGCAGTACTTC. The variable domain in full, completed from reference TRBV5-1 and TRBJ2-7, reads KAGVTQTPRYLIKTRGQQVTLSCSPISGHRSVSWYQQTPGQGLQFLFEYFSETQRNKGNFPGRFSGRQFSNSRSEMNVSTLELGDSALYLCASSRGQGRSGEQYFGPGTRLTVT.